Below are 11 T cell receptor beta chains sequenced from a single sample in a study of Graves' ophthalmopathy and Graves' hyperthyroidism. Transcripts of RNA were the source for amplifying TCR beta CDR3 regions. RT-PCR was first run with HTBI primers, then multiplex PCR in a second round. MiXCR was run by TCRdb on the multiplex PCR reads, yielding one entry per CDR3 protein. The repertoire consists of hundreds of thousands of distinct CDR3 sequences, with under 25% occurring once and the leading ten covering under 3%. The sample consisted of peripheral blood. These receptors were taken from a woman younger than 35 with stable Graves' hyperthyroidism.

In this sample, this clonotype turned up many times. This chain uses TRBV2 with TRBJ2-5; D gene unclear. V gave up 6 bases and J gave up 2 bases, with 7 bases separating them. Germline CDR1 reads SNHLY; CDR2 reads FYNNEI. There are 12 residues in the CDR3. CDR3 sequence: CASRDGQETQYF. CDR3 coding DNA: TGTGCCAGCAGGGACGGGCAAGAGACCCAGTACTTC.

The chain uses TRBV12-3 or TRBV12-4 and TRBJ2-2; D unresolved. The V and J ends lost 1 base and 3 bases respectively, with 6 bases between them. CDR3 size: 14 residues. The CDR3, as DNA: TGTGCCAGCAGTTTAGACACGTACACCGGGGAGCTGTTTTTT. This encodes CASSLDTYTGELFF.

This clonotype has ten or more counts. A read error may produce the germline difference seen at one junction end. CDR3 in DNA: TGTGCCTGGAGTGTAGAGGACGCCCGCCGATTC. This gives the protein CAWSVEDARRF. The chain employs TRBV30 and TRBJ2-7; D not certain. The length of the CDR3 is 11 residues. The germline CDR1 and CDR2 sequences are GTSNPN and SVGIG (reference sequence).

This clonotype appeared many times. The rearrangement joins TRBV20-1 to TRBJ1-1; D is perhaps TRBD1 (5 bases). Germline V gene lookup returns CDR1 DFQATT and CDR2 SNEGSKA (reference sequence). The CDR3 is 14 residues long. Trimming shortened V by 3 bases and J by 4 bases, and 15 bases separated the two germline ends. This CDR3 is CSARGVRWGTEAFF. As DNA, the CDR3 is TGCAGTGCTAGGGGGGTCAGGTGGGGCACTGAAGCTTTCTTT.

This chain joins TRBV20-1 and TRBJ2-7; D may be TRBD1 (6 bases). The CDR3 spans 14 residues. V lost 6 bases, J lost 0 bases, and 15 bases lay in between. The germline gives CDR1 DFQATT, CDR2 SNEGSKA (reference sequence). DNA of the CDR3: TGCAGTGCAGCTTCAGGGGTAGGCTCCTACGAGCAGTACTTC. Its translation is CSAASGVGSYEQYF.

This clonotype was seen repeatedly, ten times or more. CDR3: CASGWGVTMNTEAFF. Written as DNA, the CDR3 is TGTGCTAGTGGTTGGGGCGTAACCATGAACACTGAAGCTTTCTTT. The chain recombines TRBV12-5 with TRBJ1-1; maybe TRBD1 (5 bases). The CDR3 runs 15 residues. Trimming took 4 bases from V and 0 from J, leaving 12 bases between them. Per the germline V gene, CDR1 is LGHNT and CDR2 is FRNRAP.

The chain combines TRBV2 with TRBJ1-5, with 7 positions matching TRBD1. J gave up 6 bases and V 4 bases, and 9 bases lay outside the gene matches. The CDR3 length is 15 residues. Germline V gene lookup returns CDR1 SNHLY and CDR2 FYNNEI. CDR3 nucleotides: TGTGCCAGCAGTGCCGACAGGGATGACATTCAGCCCCAGCATTTT. Residues: CASSADRDDIQPQHF.

This clonotype was recorded at least ten times. The CDR3 nucleotides read TGTGCCAGCAGCCGAACTGTCCGACAGACCTATGGCTACACCTTC. Translating it yields CASSRTVRQTYGYTF. V gene TRBV3-1 combines with J gene TRBJ1-2; D is perhaps TRBD1 (5 bases). This CDR3 is built from 15 residues. CDR1 is LGHDT, CDR2 YNNKEL, per germline (reference sequence). Trimming pared 4 bases from V and 4 bases from J, leaving 16 bases between.

J is TRBJ2-5 and V is TRBV20-1, with TRBD2 matching 8 bases. The V and J ends lost 1 base and 7 bases, in that order; junction bases with no gene match: 17. Germline V gives CDR1 DFQATT, CDR2 SNEGSKA (reference sequence). The CDR3 contains 17 residues. This CDR3 is CSARAGPWRGVYGTQYF. The CDR3 DNA reads as TGCAGTGCTAGAGCCGGTCCGTGGCGGGGGGTTTACGGGACCCAGTACTTC.

The chain is built from TRBV12-3 or TRBV12-4 and TRBJ1-2; D gene uncertain. Trimming left V 6 bases short and J 4 bases short, with 15 bases between. The CDR3 length is 14 residues. This CDR3 reads CASSLGLASYGYTF. CDR3 nucleotide sequence: TGTGCCAGCAGCCTGGGCCTAGCCTCCTATGGCTACACCTTC.

The V gene is TRBV20-1, the J gene TRBJ2-7; 9 bases agree with TRBD1. This CDR3 is built from 15 residues. Germline V lookup: CDR1 DFQATT, CDR2 SNEGSKA (reference sequence). The J segment lost 2 bases and the V segment lost 1 base, leaving 6 bases of the junction unmatched. This CDR3 reads CSARARDRVAYEQYF. As DNA, the CDR3 is TGCAGTGCTAGAGCCCGGGACAGGGTCGCCTACGAGCAGTACTTC.